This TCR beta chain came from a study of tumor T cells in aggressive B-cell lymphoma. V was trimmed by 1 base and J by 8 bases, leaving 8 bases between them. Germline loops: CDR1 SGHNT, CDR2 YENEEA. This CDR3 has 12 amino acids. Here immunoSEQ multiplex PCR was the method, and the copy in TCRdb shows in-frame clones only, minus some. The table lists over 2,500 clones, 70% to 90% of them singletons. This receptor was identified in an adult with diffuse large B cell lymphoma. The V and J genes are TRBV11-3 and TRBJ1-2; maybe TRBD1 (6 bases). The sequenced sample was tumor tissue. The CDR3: CASSLGGLGYTF. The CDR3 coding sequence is TGTGCCAGCAGCTTAGGGGGGCTCGGCTACACCTTC.